A single sample gave rise to the 2 T cell receptor beta chains below, sequenced in a study of shared clonotypes between healthy human individuals. The assay was immunoSEQ multiplex PCR, and TCRdb's table has in-frame clones only and misses some. This table holds 1.5 million to 1.9 million clones, 95% to 99% found once. Sequencing used naive CD4+ T cells sorted from blood. Subset reported: CD45RA+ positively selected. These receptors all come from a man younger than 45 in good health.

This chain links TRBV7-9 with TRBJ2-7; TRBD2 is a possible D gene (5 bases). Germline values: CDR1 SEHNR, CDR2 FQNEAQ (reference sequence). Trimming took 4 bases from V and 4 from J, leaving 17 bases between them. The length of the CDR3 is 15 residues. CDR3 nucleotide sequence: TGTGCCAGCAGCTCCCGCCGGGGTCAGATATACGAGCAGTACTTC. The encoded protein is CASSSRRGQIYEQYF. Based on the CDR3 plus reference TRBV7-9 and TRBJ2-7, the full variable domain is DTGVSQNPRHKITKRGQNVTFRCDPISEHNRLYWYRQTLGQGPEFLTYFQNEAQLEKSRLLSDRFSAERPKGSFSTLEIQRTEQGDSAMYLCASSSRRGQIYEQYFGPGTRLTVT.

The rearrangement joins TRBV4-1 to TRBJ2-1; 9 nucleotides align to TRBD2. CDR1 is MGHRA and CDR2 is YSYEKL in the germline V gene. The CDR3 is 19 residues long. V lost 4 bases to trimming and J lost 5 bases; unmatched junction nucleotides: 18. CDR3 coding DNA: TGCGCCAGCAGCCGCCGTAGCGGGAGACCGGCTATTGGCCACAATGAGCAGTTCTTC. Translation gives CASSRRSGRPAIGHNEQFF.